What follows is one T cell receptor beta chain and its context. The data derive from a study of CD8+CD57+ T cells in acquired aplastic anemia. Overall study context: When averaged, DNA from sorted CD4+ and CD8+ cells came to 3 to 3.5 ug.

The CDR3 is 14 amino acids. Germline V gives CDR1 SGHRS, CDR2 YFSETQ. J lost 2 bases, V lost 2 bases, and 4 bases had no gene match. In patients chosen for sequencing, flow cytometry had shown CD8+CD57+ cell expansion. Every patient was diagnosed with severe acquired aplastic anemia. Patients had not yet gotten any therapy when their blood was taken for sampling. Genomic DNA acted as the template from which TCR beta VDJ combination and CDR3 sequence profiling were carried out. One entry per CDR3 protein, called by TCRdb with MiXCR from the reads. This sample has 200,000 to 250,000 distinct CDR3 sequences, with 60% to 80% found just once.

The specimen was sorted CD4+, CD8+, or CD8+CD57+ T cells (not recorded which) from PBMCs. The sequence came from a human donor with aplastic anemia. The chain uses TRBV5-1 and TRBJ2-7; TRBD2 matches at 7 bases. CDR3 loop: CASSLWEGTYEQYF. The CDR3, as DNA: TGCGCCAGCAGCTTATGGGAGGGGACCTACGAGCAGTACTTC. Looking up the rest from reference TRBV5-1 and TRBJ2-7 gives the full variable domain: KAGVTQTPRYLIKTRGQQVTLSCSPISGHRSVSWYQQTPGQGLQFLFEYFSETQRNKGNFPGRFSGRQFSNSRSEMNVSTLELGDSALYLCASSLWEGTYEQYFGPGTRLTVT.